Presented here are 23 T cell receptor beta chains from one specimen sequenced in a study of patients and donors after allogeneic stem cell transplantation (dated by TCRdb to about 2020). The library was produced with RT-PCR. The sequencer listed for this sample is NextSeq 550. The raw public data were reprocessed by TCRdb itself: fastp quality trimming at Q25, MiXCR clonotype calling, in-frame beta chains only. One record per CDR3 amino acid sequence lists the most common genes and DNA. For this sample there are roughly 880,000 distinct CDR3 sequences; 18% appear just once. The top ten clones comprise 6% of the sample. The sequenced sample consisted of blood, either unsorted or a sorted T cell fraction (not recorded which). These TCRs come from a human donor who was either an allogeneic HSCT recipient or a stem cell or donor lymphocyte infusion donor (not recorded which). It is not recorded whose cells these are; they may come from a transplant donor.

This clonotype was detected a few times. The rearrangement joins TRBV12-3 or TRBV12-4 to TRBJ2-1, with TRBD2 matching 7 bases. The CDR3 is 14 amino acids. J lost 5 bases, V lost 6 bases, and 7 bases had no gene match. CDR3 protein: CASSPGGGHNEQFF. CDR3 DNA: TGTGCCAGCAGCCCCGGGGGAGGGCACAATGAGCAGTTCTTC.

This clonotype has a handful of counts. CDR3 DNA: TGTGCCAGCACCTCGACTATTCCGAACACCGGGGAGCTGTTTTTT. Translation: CASTSTIPNTGELFF. The V gene is TRBV12-3 or TRBV12-4, the J gene TRBJ2-2; a weak D match, TRBD2 (5 bases). V lost 7 bases and J 0 bases, leaving 12 bases between the germline ends. The CDR3 is made up of 15 amino acids.

The chain combines TRBV14 with TRBJ1-1, with D perhaps TRBD1 (5 bases). Germline V gives CDR1 SGHDN, CDR2 FVKESK. V lost 4 bases to trimming and J lost 2 bases, with 8 bases between them. This CDR3 region has 13 residues. DNA for the CDR3: TGTGCCAGCAGCCGAAGGGACAACACTGAAGCTTTCTTT. This translates into CASSRRDNTEAFF.

This clonotype occurred many times. The chain employs TRBV4-3 and TRBJ2-2, with D maybe TRBD1 (5 bases). The CDR3 length is 15 residues. Germline assignment: CDR1 LGHNA and CDR2 YSLEER. The ends were cut back, 5 bases at V and 4 bases at J, with 14 bases in the middle. DNA for the CDR3: TGCGCCAGCAGCGACTCTGACAGATCCACCGGGGAGCTGTTTTTT. It yields the protein CASSDSDRSTGELFF.

V is TRBV18 and J is TRBJ2-7; D possibly corresponds to TRBD2 (5 bases). This CDR3 has 15 residues. The germline V gene encodes CDR1 KGHSH and CDR2 LQKENI. Trimming pared 1 base from V and 3 bases from J, leaving 13 bases between. Here the CDR3 DNA reads TGTGCCAGCTCACCACAGGGAGTCGGCGGCTACGAGCAGTACTTC. Translated, it gives CASSPQGVGGYEQYF.

This clonotype appeared many times. The DNA is omitted, as the CDR3 cannot be located on it reliably, and the CDR3 follows TCRdb's listing. The chain joins TRBV21-1 to TRBJ1-6. TRBV21-1 is recorded as a pseudogene. The CDR3 contains 18 residues when both ends are counted. CDR3 amino acids: CASSNVKRPVASGSPLHF.

The CDR3 loop is CASSVGGRDRVSYEQYF. The CDR3 DNA reads as TGTGCCAGCAGCGTAGGGGGCCGGGACAGGGTCTCCTACGAGCAGTACTTC. The chain joins TRBV9 to TRBJ2-7, with 9 bases identical to TRBD1. Trimming took 0 bases from V and 0 from J; bases not matched to a gene: 7. Germline-derived CDR1 and CDR2 are SGDLS and YYNGEE. This CDR3 has 17 amino acids. The full variable domain, in which reference TRBV9 and TRBJ2-7 provide the parts outside the CDR3, is DSGVTQTPKHLITATGQRVTLRCSPRSGDLSVYWYQQSLDQGLQFLIQYYNGEERAKGNILERFSAQQFPDLHSELNLSSLELGDSALYFCASSVGGRDRVSYEQYFGPGTRLTVT.

In nucleotides, the CDR3 is TGTGCCATCAGTGAAGGGACAGACTCCTACAATGAGCAGTTCTTC. Residues: CAISEGTDSYNEQFF. V and J are TRBV10-3 and TRBJ2-1; the match to TRBD1 covers 7 bases. The length of the CDR3 is 15 residues. Germline loops: CDR1 ENHRY, CDR2 SYGVKD. V trimming: 3 bases; J trimming: 0 bases; junction bases outside the gene matches: 2.

This clonotype was seen a few times. V usage is TRBV11-2 and J usage is TRBJ2-3; 12 nucleotides align to TRBD2. CDR1 is SGHAT and CDR2 is FQNNGV in the germline V gene. V dropped 4 bases and J dropped 2; count of bases not matched to a gene: 7. The CDR3 totals 17 residues. CDR3 bases: TGTGCCAGCAGCTCAACCGGACTAGCGGGACCCACAGATACGCAGTATTTT. It translates to CASSSTGLAGPTDTQYF.

The chain employs TRBV20-1 and TRBJ2-3; 9 bases agree with TRBD1. The CDR3 runs 13 residues. Germline V CDR1 and CDR2: DFQATT, SNEGSKA (reference sequence). V lost 8 bases and J lost 4; bases outside the gene matches: 7. The DNA for the CDR3 is TGCAGTTCTAACCGGGACAGGGCAGATACGCAGTATTTT. Translation: CSSNRDRADTQYF.

There are many counts of this clonotype. This chain joins TRBV12-3 or TRBV12-4 and TRBJ2-2, with D possibly matching TRBD1 (5 bases). The CDR3 spans 14 residues. The V end was cut by 7 bases, the J end by 1 base, with 10 bases between. CDR3 loop: CASTYTGNTGELFF. The CDR3 nucleotides read TGTGCCAGCACCTATACAGGGAACACCGGGGAGCTGTTTTTT.

This chain connects TRBV10-3 to TRBJ2-2, with D unresolved. Germline V gives CDR1 ENHRY, CDR2 SYGVKD. Deletions cut 11 bases from V and 0 bases from J, with 13 bases between. This CDR3 has 14 amino acids. For the CDR3, the DNA is TGTGCCGTACAAGTTATCGCGAACACCGGGGAGCTGTTTTTT. This sequence encodes CAVQVIANTGELFF.

The genes are TRBV11-2 and TRBJ2-1; D possibly matches TRBD1 or TRBD2 (5 bases each). With 2 bases removed from V and 5 bases from J, the gap between germline ends came to 13 bases. The CDR3 loop spans 15 amino acids. Per germline, CDR1 SGHAT and CDR2 FQNNGV. The CDR3 is CASSLWSGTNNEQFF. CDR3 DNA sequence: TGTGCCAGCAGCTTATGGTCAGGGACCAACAATGAGCAGTTCTTC.

The chain uses TRBV6-1 and TRBJ1-5; D is possibly TRBD1 (5 bases). Germline V lookup: CDR1 MNHNS, CDR2 SASEGT. The CDR3 length is 14 residues. Trimming shortened V by 7 bases and J by 3 bases, and 13 bases separated the two germline ends. The CDR3 DNA follows: TGTGCCAGCACCCCAGGCGGGGCCAATCAGCCCCAGCATTTT. This encodes CASTPGGANQPQHF.

V usage is TRBV12-3 or TRBV12-4 and J usage is TRBJ2-6; the match to TRBD2 covers 7 bases. This CDR3 has 15 residues. J was trimmed by 4 bases and V by 4 bases; bases with no gene match: 4. In DNA, the CDR3 is TGTGCCAGCAGTTGGGGGGGGTCAGGGGCCAACGTCCTGACTTTC. It specifies CASSWGGSGANVLTF.

This clonotype was seen at least ten times. The CDR3 spells CASSLGPKETQYF. The CDR3 DNA sequence: TGTGCCAGCAGCTTGGGACCGAAAGAGACCCAGTACTTC. V usage is TRBV7-3 and J usage is TRBJ2-5; D tentatively reads TRBD1 or TRBD2 (5 bases each). There are 13 residues in the CDR3. Looked up from germline, CDR1 is SGHTA and CDR2 is FQGTGA. Trimming pared 3 bases from V and 3 bases from J, leaving 8 bases between.

This clonotype was counted many times. The CDR3 nucleotides are TGTGCCAGCAGCTTGGGCGGGGTTAATGAAAAACTGTTTTTT. Its translation is CASSLGGVNEKLFF. The chain couples TRBV13 to TRBJ1-4; D unclear. CDR1 PRHDT and CDR2 FYEKMQ come from the germline V gene (reference sequence). V gave up 3 bases and J gave up 4 bases, with 9 bases separating them. This CDR3 spans 14 amino acids.

In its sample, this clonotype was seen a few times. V gene TRBV24-1 combines with J gene TRBJ1-5, with D maybe TRBD1 (6 bases). This CDR3 contains 16 residues. Trimming cost V 4 bases and J 0 bases, with 12 bases left between them. In germline, CDR1 is KGHDR, CDR2 SFDVKD. CDR3 nucleotides: TGTGCCACCAGTGAAGGGGGAGTTAATAGCAATCAGCCCCAGCATTTT. Residues: CATSEGGVNSNQPQHF.

This clonotype was seen a few times. The chain has TRBV20-1 and TRBJ2-7; D is possibly TRBD1 (6 bases). CDR3 length equals 12 residues. With 2 bases removed from V and 7 bases from J, the gap between germline ends came to 12 bases. CDR1 and CDR2 (germline): DFQATT, SNEGSKA (reference sequence). The CDR3 nucleotides read TGCAGTGCTAGACCGCAGGGGTGGGAGCAGTACTTC. As protein: CSARPQGWEQYF.

The chain couples TRBV6-2 or TRBV6-3 to TRBJ1-2; a possible D gene is TRBD1 (5 bases). V dropped 6 bases and J dropped 6 bases, with 17 bases sitting between them. CDR1 is MNHEY and CDR2 is SVGEGT in the germline V gene. This CDR3 spans 14 amino acids. The CDR3, as DNA: TGTGCCAGCAGGGAACTGACAGATTGGGATGGCTACACCTTC. It codes for CASRELTDWDGYTF.

This clonotype was counted only a few times. The rearrangement joins TRBV5-1 to TRBJ2-1; TRBD1 matches 7 bases. This CDR3 comprises 17 residues. The germline V gene encodes CDR1 SGHRS and CDR2 YFSETQ. V lost 3 bases and J lost 1; bases outside the gene matches: 10. Here the CDR3 reads CASSSFPRDRSYNEQFF. CDR3 nucleotide sequence: TGCGCCAGCAGCTCCTTCCCCCGGGACAGATCCTACAATGAGCAGTTCTTC.

The table lists this clonotype with a few counts. The rearrangement links TRBV20-1 to TRBJ2-2, with 8 bases matching TRBD1. Unmatched junction bases numbered 4, after V lost 0 bases and J lost 4 bases. This CDR3 is 15 amino acids long. Germline V gives CDR1 DFQATT, CDR2 SNEGSKA (reference sequence). CDR3 loop: CSARDRGLGTGELFF. DNA of the CDR3: TGCAGTGCTAGAGACAGGGGGCTGGGCACCGGGGAGCTGTTTTTT.

This chain connects TRBV5-1 to TRBJ2-2; perhaps TRBD1 as D (6 bases). This CDR3 spans 16 amino acids. Trimming left V 4 bases short and J 1 base short, with 14 bases between. Germline CDR1 is SGHRS and CDR2 is YFSETQ. The CDR3 reads CASSRTGRRNTGELFF. The CDR3 DNA reads TGCGCCAGCAGCCGCACAGGGCGAAGGAACACCGGGGAGCTGTTTTTT.